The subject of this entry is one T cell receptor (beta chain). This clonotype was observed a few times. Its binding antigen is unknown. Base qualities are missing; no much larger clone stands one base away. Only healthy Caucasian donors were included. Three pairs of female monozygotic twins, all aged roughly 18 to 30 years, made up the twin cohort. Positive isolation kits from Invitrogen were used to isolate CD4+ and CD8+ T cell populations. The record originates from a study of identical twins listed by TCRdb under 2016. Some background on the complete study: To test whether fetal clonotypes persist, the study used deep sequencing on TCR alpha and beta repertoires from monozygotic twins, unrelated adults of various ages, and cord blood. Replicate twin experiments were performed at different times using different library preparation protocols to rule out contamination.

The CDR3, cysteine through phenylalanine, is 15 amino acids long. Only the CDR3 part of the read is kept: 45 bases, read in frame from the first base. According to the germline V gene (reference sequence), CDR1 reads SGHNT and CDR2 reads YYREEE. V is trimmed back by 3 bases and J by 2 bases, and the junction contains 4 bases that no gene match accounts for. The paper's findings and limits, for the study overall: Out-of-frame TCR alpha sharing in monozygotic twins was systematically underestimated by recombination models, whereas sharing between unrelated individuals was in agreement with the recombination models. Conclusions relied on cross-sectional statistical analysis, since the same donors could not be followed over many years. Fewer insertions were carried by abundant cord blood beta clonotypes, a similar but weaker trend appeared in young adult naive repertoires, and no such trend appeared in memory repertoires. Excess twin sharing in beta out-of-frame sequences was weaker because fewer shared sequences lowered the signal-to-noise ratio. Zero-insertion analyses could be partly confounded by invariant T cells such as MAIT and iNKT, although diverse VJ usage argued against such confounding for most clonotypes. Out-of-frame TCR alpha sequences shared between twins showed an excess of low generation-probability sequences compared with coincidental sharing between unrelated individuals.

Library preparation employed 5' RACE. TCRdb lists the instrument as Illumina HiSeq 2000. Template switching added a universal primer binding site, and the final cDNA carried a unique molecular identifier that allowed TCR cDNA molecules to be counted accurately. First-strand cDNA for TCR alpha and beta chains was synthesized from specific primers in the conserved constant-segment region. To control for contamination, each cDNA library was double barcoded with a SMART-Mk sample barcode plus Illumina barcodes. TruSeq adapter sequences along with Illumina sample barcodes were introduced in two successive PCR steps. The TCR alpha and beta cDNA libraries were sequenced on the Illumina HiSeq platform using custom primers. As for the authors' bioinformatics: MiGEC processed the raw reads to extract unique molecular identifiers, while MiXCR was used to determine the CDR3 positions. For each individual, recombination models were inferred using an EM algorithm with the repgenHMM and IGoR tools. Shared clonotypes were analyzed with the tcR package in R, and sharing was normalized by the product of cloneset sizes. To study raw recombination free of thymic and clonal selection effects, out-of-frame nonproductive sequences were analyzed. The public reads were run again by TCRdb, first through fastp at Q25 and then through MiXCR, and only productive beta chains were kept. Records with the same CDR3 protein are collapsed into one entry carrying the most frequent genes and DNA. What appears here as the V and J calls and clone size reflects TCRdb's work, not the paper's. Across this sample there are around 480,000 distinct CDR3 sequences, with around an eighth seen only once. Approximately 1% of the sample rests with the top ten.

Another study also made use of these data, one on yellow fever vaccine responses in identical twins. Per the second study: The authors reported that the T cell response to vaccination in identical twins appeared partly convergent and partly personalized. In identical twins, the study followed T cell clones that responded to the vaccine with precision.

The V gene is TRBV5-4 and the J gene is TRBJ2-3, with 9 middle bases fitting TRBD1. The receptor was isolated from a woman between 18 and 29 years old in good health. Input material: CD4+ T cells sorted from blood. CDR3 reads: CASSSWTGATDTQYF. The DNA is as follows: TGTGCCAGCAGCTCATGGACAGGGGCCACAGATACGCAGTATTTT.